A selection of T cell receptor beta chains follows, all from one sample in a study of shared clonotypes between healthy human individuals. Assay: immunoSEQ multiplex PCR; the TCRdb copy retains only in-frame clones and omits some. The sample has more than 400,000 clones, approximately 80% seen once. What was sequenced was PBMCs. The receptors shown here come from a middle-aged woman in good health. Some clones in this sample may be carry-over from other donors' samples. Both conserved end residues are part of each CDR3. The D gene is left open where the match is weak. Only part of the rows carry a size: once, few, many, or a class if the clone is expanded.

length,J,size,V,D,DNA,CDR3
14,TRBJ1-1,NA,TRBV6-5,NA,TGTGCCAGCAGCACCCTAACAGAGAACACTGAAGCTTTCTTT,CASSTLTENTEAFF
16,TRBJ2-5,NA,TRBV7-8,NA,TGTGCCAGCAGCTTAGCAAATCAAGGTACCTCCGAGACCCAGTACTTC,CASSLANQGTSETQYF
16,TRBJ1-2,NA,TRBV28,NA,TGTGCCGGCAGTTCAGGGGCCAGGGGTGGCGTCTATGGCTACACCTTC,CAGSSGARGGVYGYTF
14,TRBJ1-6,NA,TRBV7-2,NA,TGTGCCAGCAGCCGAGACGGCTATAATTCACCCCTCCACTTT,CASSRDGYNSPLHF
14,TRBJ2-7,NA,TRBV5-1,TRBD2,TGCGCCAGCAGCTTTAGCGGGAGGGAGGACGAGCAGTACTTC,CASSFSGREDEQYF
18,TRBJ2-6,NA,TRBV4-2,TRBD1,TGTGCCAGCAGCCCCCGTGACAGGGGTGTTTCGGGGGCCAACGTCCTGACTTTC,CASSPRDRGVSGANVLTF
14,TRBJ1-1,once,TRBV6-5,NA,TGTGCCAGCAGTCCCGGCCGTAAGGACACTGAAGCTTTCTTT,CASSPGRKDTEAFF
16,TRBJ2-7,NA,TRBV15,NA,TGTGCCACCAGCAGAGATTGGTCTAGTCAGACCTACGAGCAGTACTTC,CATSRDWSSQTYEQYF
15,TRBJ1-5,few,TRBV5-1,NA,TGCGCCAGCAGCTTGATGGGGACAAGGGATCAGCCCCAGCATTTT,CASSLMGTRDQPQHF
14,TRBJ2-1,many,TRBV6-6,NA,TGTGCCAGCAGTTACCCGGGCCGGTCCAATGAGCAGTTCTTC,CASSYPGRSNEQFF
14,TRBJ2-3,NA,TRBV29-1,NA,TGCAGCGTTGCGACGTCAGGGGCCGTCGATACGCAGTATTTT,CSVATSGAVDTQYF
15,TRBJ2-2,NA,TRBV30,NA,TGTGCCTGGAGTTTGGTGGGAGAGGGCACCGGGGAGCTGTTTTTT,CAWSLVGEGTGELFF
16,TRBJ2-2,NA,TRBV7-9,TRBD2,TGTGCCAGCAGATTTTCCGGGACTAGCTTCGCCGGGGAGCTGTTTTTT,CASRFSGTSFAGELFF
17,TRBJ2-7,NA,TRBV19,TRBD2,TGTGCCAGTAGTATTGTGGGGGGACTAGCGGGAATCCACGAGCAGTACTTC,CASSIVGGLAGIHEQYF
13,TRBJ1-1,NA,TRBV30,NA,TGTGCCTGGAGTGCAAACAGGGACACTGAAGCTTTCTTT,CAWSANRDTEAFF
15,TRBJ1-2,NA,TRBV6-5,NA,TGTGCCAGCAGTTACCGTCGGGGGAGAAACTATGGCTACACCTTC,CASSYRRGRNYGYTF
13,TRBJ2-1,NA,TRBV29-1,NA,TGCAGCGTTGTATGGCGGGGGCACAATGAGCAGTTCTTC,CSVVWRGHNEQFF
16,TRBJ2-2,NA,TRBV6-1,TRBD2,TGTGCCAGCAGTGAAGTGGCGGGGCGGGGGACCGGGGAGCTGTTTTTT,CASSEVAGRGTGELFF
15,TRBJ1-3,NA,TRBV28,NA,TGTGCCAGCAGCACCGCCAGTTTCTCTGGAAACACCATATATTTT,CASSTASFSGNTIYF
14,TRBJ2-7,NA,TRBV28,NA,TGTGCCAGCAGTTTGAGGCAGGGGGGCGACGAGCAGTACTTC,CASSLRQGGDEQYF
16,TRBJ1-4,NA,TRBV5-1,TRBD1,TGCGCCAGCAGCTTGTACCCGGGACAGAGAAATGAAAAACTGTTTTTT,CASSLYPGQRNEKLFF
12,TRBJ1-6,few,TRBV23-1,NA,TGCGCCAGCAGCCGGGGCCTCCTCTCCCTCCACTTT,CASSRGLLSLHF
17,TRBJ2-2,NA,TRBV30,NA,TGTGCCTGGAGCCCGAGGATGGGCCTCCGAGGAACCGGGGAGCTGTTTTTT,CAWSPRMGLRGTGELFF
16,TRBJ2-7,NA,TRBV9,TRBD2,TGTGCCAGCAGCGCTGGTCTCGGCGGGAGTCCCTACGAGCAGTACTTC,CASSAGLGGSPYEQYF
19,TRBJ2-2,NA,TRBV11-1,TRBD2,TGTGCCAGCAGCCTACTCGGGGTAGCGGGTGACCTAAACACCGGGGAGCTGTTTTTT,CASSLLGVAGDLNTGELFF
14,TRBJ2-2,NA,TRBV29-1,NA,TGCAGCGTCCTAAGACAGTGGGACACCGGGGAGCTGTTTTTT,CSVLRQWDTGELFF
12,TRBJ2-3,NA,TRBV5-1,NA,TGCGCCAGCAGCTTGGACACAGATACGCAGTATTTT,CASSLDTDTQYF
16,TRBJ2-1,few,TRBV25-1,TRBD1,TGTGCCAGCAGTGAGCTCGGGACAGAAGATGTTGGTGAGCAGTTCTTC,CASSELGTEDVGEQFF
15,TRBJ1-3,NA,TRBV6-6,NA,TGTGCCAGCAGTCTTTTCCAGGGTCCCGGAAACACCATATATTTT,CASSLFQGPGNTIYF
15,TRBJ1-1,NA,TRBV6-5,NA,TGTGCCAGCAGTTACGCTGGGGGGGCCGGATCTGAAGCTTTCTTT,CASSYAGGAGSEAFF
14,TRBJ2-3,NA,TRBV6-1,NA,TGTGCCAACGGGGAAGGACAGAACACAGATACGCAGTATTTT,CANGEGQNTDTQYF
13,TRBJ2-3,NA,TRBV29-1,NA,TGCACCCTGAAGGTTGGGGGCACAGATACGCAGTATTTT,CTLKVGGTDTQYF
14,TRBJ2-7,few,TRBV7-3,NA,TGTGCCAGCAGCTTAAGGGACGGAGCCTACGAGCAGTACTTC,CASSLRDGAYEQYF
15,TRBJ1-5,NA,TRBV29-1,NA,TGCAGCGTTGTGGAGGGTCCCCCGAGCAATCAGCCCCAGCATTTT,CSVVEGPPSNQPQHF
12,TRBJ1-5,NA,TRBV7-2,NA,TGTGCCAGCAGCTTATTAGGGCAGCCCCAGCATTTT,CASSLLGQPQHF
16,TRBJ2-3,NA,TRBV5-4,TRBD2,TGTGCCAGCAGTAAAAAGGTAGCGGGAAGCACAGATACGCAGTATTTT,CASSKKVAGSTDTQYF
14,TRBJ2-7,NA,TRBV5-1,NA,TGCGCCAGCAGCTTGGTTCAGGACCCTTACGAGCAGTACTTC,CASSLVQDPYEQYF
13,TRBJ2-7,NA,TRBV18,NA,TGTGCCAGCTCACCCCCAGGACAGTACGAGCAGTACTTC,CASSPPGQYEQYF
12,TRBJ1-5,few,TRBV4-1,NA,TGCGCCAGCAGCCAAGATAACCAGCCCCAGCATTTT,CASSQDNQPQHF
15,TRBJ1-5,NA,TRBV9,NA,TGTGCCAGCAGCGTAGGGCAGGGGTTGGGTCAGCCCCAGCATTTT,CASSVGQGLGQPQHF
15,TRBJ1-2,NA,TRBV11-2,NA,TGTGCCAGCAGCTGGTTGGGGGGGAGTTCCGGTGGCTACACCTTC,CASSWLGGSSGGYTF
16,TRBJ2-3,NA,TRBV4-3,NA,TGCGCCAGCAGCCAAGATGGGCGGCGGGGCACAGATACGCAGTATTTT,CASSQDGRRGTDTQYF
14,TRBJ1-2,NA,TRBV7-3,TRBD1,TGTGCCAGCAGCTTAACATTTCAGGGGGGCGGCTACACCTTC,CASSLTFQGGGYTF
14,TRBJ2-7,NA,TRBV25-1,NA,TGTGCCAGCAGTGAGACCGCCAGCTCCTACGAGCAGTACTTC,CASSETASSYEQYF
14,TRBJ1-2,NA,TRBV28,NA,TGTGCCAGCAGTCCCCCCGGGTCGAACTATGGCTACACCTTC,CASSPPGSNYGYTF
14,TRBJ2-1,NA,TRBV10-3,TRBD2,TGTGCCACTATAGCGGGAGAAACCTACAATGAGCAGTTCTTC,CATIAGETYNEQFF
12,TRBJ2-7,NA,TRBV5-4,NA,TGTGCCAGCAGCTTGGATACATACGAGCAGTACTTC,CASSLDTYEQYF
15,TRBJ1-3,once,TRBV19,NA,TGTGCCAGCACGGCAGGGACCCACTCTGGAAACACCATATATTTT,CASTAGTHSGNTIYF
15,TRBJ1-2,NA,TRBV9,TRBD1,TGTGCCAGCAGCGTAGGACAGGGGATAAGCGATGGCTACACCTTC,CASSVGQGISDGYTF
18,TRBJ1-3,few,TRBV30,NA,TGTGCCTGGACAACAGCAAGAATGGGTTTAAGCTCTGGAAACACCATATATTTT,CAWTTARMGLSSGNTIYF
13,TRBJ1-2,NA,TRBV30,TRBD1,TGTGCCTGGAGCCCGGGGGACAGCTATGGCTACACCTTC,CAWSPGDSYGYTF
14,TRBJ1-2,NA,TRBV7-9,NA,TGTGCCAGCAGCTTAGCGGCAAATAACTATGGCTACACCTTC,CASSLAANNYGYTF
13,TRBJ1-2,once,TRBV2,NA,TGTGCCAGCAGTGTGGAGGGGAACTATGGCTACACCTTC,CASSVEGNYGYTF
15,TRBJ2-3,NA,TRBV10-2,TRBD2,TGCGCCAGCAAAGGACTAGCGGGATGGGCAGATACGCAGTATTTT,CASKGLAGWADTQYF
17,TRBJ2-2,NA,TRBV15,TRBD1,TGTGCCACCAGCAGAGATCAGGGGGCTTTGACCACCGGGGAGCTGTTTTTT,CATSRDQGALTTGELFF